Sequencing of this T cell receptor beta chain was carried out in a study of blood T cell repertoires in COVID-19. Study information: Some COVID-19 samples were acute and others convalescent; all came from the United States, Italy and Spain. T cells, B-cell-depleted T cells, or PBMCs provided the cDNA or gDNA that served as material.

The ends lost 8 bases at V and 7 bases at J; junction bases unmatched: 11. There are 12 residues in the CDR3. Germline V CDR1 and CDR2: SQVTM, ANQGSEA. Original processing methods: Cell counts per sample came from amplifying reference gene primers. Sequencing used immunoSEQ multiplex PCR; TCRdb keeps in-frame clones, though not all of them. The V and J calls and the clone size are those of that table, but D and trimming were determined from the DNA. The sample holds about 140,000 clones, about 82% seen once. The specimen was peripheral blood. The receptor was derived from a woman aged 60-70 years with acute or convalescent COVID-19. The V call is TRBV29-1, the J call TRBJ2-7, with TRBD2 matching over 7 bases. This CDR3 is CSNRWTRGEQYF. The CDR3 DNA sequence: TGCAGCAATAGATGGACTAGAGGAGAGCAGTACTTC.